This T cell receptor (beta chain) was identified during a study of OX40 agonist ivuxolimab in advanced cancers. Study overall: While on treatment, patients had intravenous ivuxolimab at 0.01 to 10 mg/kg every 2 weeks. Whole-study results and caveats: Specificity for antigen went undetermined in the expanded peripheral T cells. CD4+ and CD8+ blood T cells expanded clonally by week 6 at 0.1 to 3.0 mg/kg. Fewer expanded clones were found on average in CD4+ than in CD8+ T cells.

The protocol was immunoSEQ multiplex PCR, while the TCRdb copy is restricted to in-frame clones and leaves out a portion. The sample holds fewer than 15,000 clones, about 81% seen once. Concerning this clone: Its cognate antigen is unknown.

Sample: CD4+ or CD8+ T cells sorted from blood, taken in a trial of the OX40 agonist ivuxolimab. The receptor's source is an adult with an advanced solid tumor such as melanoma, head and neck, liver or kidney cancer.

CDR3 sequence (DNA): TGTGCCAGCAATCTACCGGGACACAGCAATCAGCCCCAGCATTTT. Its translation: CASNLPGHSNQPQHF. This chain joins TRBV19 and TRBJ1-5; D is perhaps TRBD1 (6 bases). V lost 9 bases to trimming and J lost 1 base, with 16 bases between them. The CDR3 contains 15 residues. CDR1 is LNHDA, CDR2 SQIVND, per germline (reference sequence).